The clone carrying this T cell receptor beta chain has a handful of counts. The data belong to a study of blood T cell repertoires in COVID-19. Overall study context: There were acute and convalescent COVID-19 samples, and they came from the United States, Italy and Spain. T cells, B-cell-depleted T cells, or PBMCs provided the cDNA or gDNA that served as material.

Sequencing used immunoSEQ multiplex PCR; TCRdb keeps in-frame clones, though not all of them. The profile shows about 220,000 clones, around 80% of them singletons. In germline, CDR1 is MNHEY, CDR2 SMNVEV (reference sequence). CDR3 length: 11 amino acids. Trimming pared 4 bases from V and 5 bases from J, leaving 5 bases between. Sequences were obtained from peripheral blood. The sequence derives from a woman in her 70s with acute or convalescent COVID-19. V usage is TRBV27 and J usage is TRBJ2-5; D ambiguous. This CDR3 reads CASSSLETQYF. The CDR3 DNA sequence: TGTGCCAGCAGTTCCCTGGAGACCCAGTACTTC.